This T cell receptor beta chain was retrieved from a study of blood T cell repertoires in COVID-19. This clone was observed a few times. There are 19 residues in the CDR3. Germline loops: CDR1 SNHLY, CDR2 FYNNEI. V lost 3 bases to trimming and J lost 1 base, with 25 bases between them. The repertoire was sequenced with immunoSEQ multiplex PCR; TCRdb's copy has only in-frame clones and lacks some. The sample gives 350,000 or so clones, 88% of which show up once; just over 1% is in the top ten. The sequence was obtained from a woman aged 25 to 39 who had been exposed to COVID-19. V is TRBV2 and J is TRBJ2-7; D is perhaps TRBD1 (5 bases). The sequenced sample consisted of PBMCs or T cells enriched from blood (not recorded which). CDR3: CASSDEQTGWSNGSYEQYF. The CDR3 DNA follows: TGTGCCAGCAGTGATGAGCAAACAGGTTGGTCGAACGGTTCCTACGAGCAGTACTTC.